This TCR beta chain appears in the sequencing data of a study of blood T cell repertoires in COVID-19. For the study at large: Italy, Spain and the United States were the sources of the convalescent and acute COVID-19 samples. From T cells, B-cell-depleted T cells, or PBMCs came the material, which was cDNA or gDNA.

The CDR3 has 17 residues. The germline V gene encodes CDR1 SSHAT and CDR2 FNYEAQ (reference sequence). In the authors' methods: Nucleated cell counts were estimated from reference gene primer amplification. The data were produced by immunoSEQ multiplex PCR, yet TCRdb's version contains in-frame clones alone and is incomplete. The D gene and trimming were derived from the DNA, and the V and J assignments and clone size from that table. Among 300,000 to 400,000 clones listed, approximately 87% were seen once. Worth noting for this clone: A junction boundary mismatches the germline segment, possibly from a read error.

This sequence originates from a woman aged 45-65 years with active or convalescent COVID-19. The sequenced sample consisted of peripheral blood. The chain links TRBV7-7 to TRBJ2-2, with TRBD2 matching 11 bases. CDR3 in amino acids: CASSLALAGGNTGELFF. The CDR3 region has the DNA TGTGCTAGCAGCTTAGCGCTAGCGGGAGGGAACACCGGGGAGCTGTTTTTT.